Sequencing of this TCR beta chain was carried out in a study of blood T cell repertoires in COVID-19. TCRdb's table, derived via immunoSEQ multiplex PCR, lists solely in-frame clones and lacks some. The table lists about 130,000 clones, over 80% of them singletons. Germline V CDR1 and CDR2: MNHEY, SVGEGT. The CDR3 totals 15 residues. V shed 3 bases, J shed 3 bases, and the junction held 5 bases outside the gene matches. Sequences were obtained from peripheral blood. The chain links TRBV6-2 or TRBV6-3 to TRBJ2-4, with 7 nucleotides matching TRBD1. The sequence was obtained from a man between 35 and 55 years old with active or convalescent COVID-19. CDR3 protein: CASSYSTGNKNIQYF. CDR3 nucleotides: TGTGCCAGCAGTTATTCGACAGGGAACAAAAACATTCAGTACTTC.